This TCR beta chain was captured in a study of blood T cell repertoires in COVID-19. Study-wide background: The study drew acute and convalescent COVID-19 samples from the United States, Italy and Spain. PBMCs, B-cell-depleted T cells, or T cells provided the cDNA or gDNA that made up the material.

In the original analysis: Amplification from reference gene primers served as the basis for estimated nucleated cell counts. Repertoires were generated with immunoSEQ multiplex PCR, while TCRdb's copy carries only in-frame clones and drops some. V, J and clone size derive from that table, while D and trimming were established from the DNA sequence. The data hold more than 45,000 clones, with 85% observed a single time. Germline V gives CDR1 SGHAT, CDR2 FQNNGV. The CDR3 covers 15 residues. J lost 2 bases, V lost 5 bases, and 6 bases had no gene match. The sequencing sample was made of peripheral blood. The chain has TRBV11-2 and TRBJ2-3; 8 bases are a match to TRBD2. The sequence was collected from a human donor in a cohort sampled during active COVID-19. CDR3 in DNA: TGTGCCAGCAGCCAAACTAGCGGCACCACAGATACGCAGTATTTT. It codes for CASSQTSGTTDTQYF.